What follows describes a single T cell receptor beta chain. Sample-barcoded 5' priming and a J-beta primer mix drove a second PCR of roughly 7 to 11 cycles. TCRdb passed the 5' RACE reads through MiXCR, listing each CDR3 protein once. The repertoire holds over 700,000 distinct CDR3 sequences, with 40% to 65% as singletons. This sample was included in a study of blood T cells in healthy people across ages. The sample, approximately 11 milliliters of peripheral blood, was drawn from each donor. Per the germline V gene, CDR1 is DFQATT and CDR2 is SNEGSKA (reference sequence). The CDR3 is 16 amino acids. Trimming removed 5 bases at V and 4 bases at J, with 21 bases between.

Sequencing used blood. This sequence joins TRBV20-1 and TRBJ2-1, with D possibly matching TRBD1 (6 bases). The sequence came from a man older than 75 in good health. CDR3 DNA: TGCAGTGCTCCAAAATCCGGGAAAGGGGGTTACAATGAGCAGTTCTTC. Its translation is CSAPKSGKGGYNEQFF.